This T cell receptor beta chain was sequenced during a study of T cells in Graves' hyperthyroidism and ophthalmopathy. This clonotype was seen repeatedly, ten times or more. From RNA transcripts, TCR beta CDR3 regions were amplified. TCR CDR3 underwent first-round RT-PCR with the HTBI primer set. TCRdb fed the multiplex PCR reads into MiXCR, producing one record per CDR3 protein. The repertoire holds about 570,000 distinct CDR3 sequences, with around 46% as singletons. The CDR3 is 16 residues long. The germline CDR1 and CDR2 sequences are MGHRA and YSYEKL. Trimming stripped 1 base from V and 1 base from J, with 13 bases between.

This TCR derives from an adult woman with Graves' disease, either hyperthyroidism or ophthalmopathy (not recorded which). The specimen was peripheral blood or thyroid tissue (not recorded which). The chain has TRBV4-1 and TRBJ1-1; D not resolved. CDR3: CASSQAPWRTNTEAFF. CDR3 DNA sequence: TGCGCCAGCAGCCAAGCTCCCTGGCGGACGAACACTGAAGCTTTCTTT.